Reported below is one TCR beta chain. From germline, CDR1 is LGHDT and CDR2 YNNKEL (reference sequence). The CDR3 spans 14 residues. The V end lost 1 base, the J end lost 4 bases, and 9 bases lay between the germline ends. Profiled with immunoSEQ multiplex PCR; TCRdb holds only in-frame clones, not every one. The sample has about 35,000 clones, about 86% seen once. This entry comes from a study of control samples from healthy donors and cancer patients. This chain links TRBV3-1 (or the pseudogene TRBV3-2) with TRBJ2-3, with D tentatively TRBD1 (6 bases). The TCR comes from a woman aged 40 to 50 with lung cancer. Sequencing was carried out using PBMCs. The CDR3: CASSQAQGSDTQYF. CDR3 sequence (DNA): TGTGCCAGCAGCCAAGCTCAGGGGTCAGATACGCAGTATTTT.